The table lists the clone carrying this TCR beta chain with many counts. TCRdb re-analysed the 5' RACE reads in MiXCR, keeping a single row per CDR3 protein. This sample has around 30,000 distinct CDR3 sequences, with 5.6% found just once. The sample comes from a study of early T cells in non-severe SARS-CoV-2 infection. Germline V lookup: CDR1 DFQATT, CDR2 SNEGSKA (reference sequence). There are 12 residues in the CDR3. V was cut by 5 bases and J by 5 bases, with 12 bases left in between. The chain has TRBV20-1 and TRBJ2-5; D may be TRBD1 or TRBD2 (6 bases each). Sequencing input: whole blood. This receptor was identified in an adult who was a healthcare worker with PCR-confirmed SARS-CoV-2 infection or an uninfected control (not recorded which). The CDR3 is CSAVPGGETQYF. CDR3 nucleotide sequence: TGCAGTGCTGTACCCGGGGGCGAGACCCAGTACTTC.